This is a list of T cell receptor beta chains from one sample in a study of cytomegalovirus exposure and HLA in healthy donors. Sequencing was performed with immunoSEQ multiplex PCR; in TCRdb, only in-frame clones are kept and a portion is missing. Of tens of thousands of clones listed, more than 90% were seen once; the top ten hold around 1.1%. Sample: PBMCs. The receptors originated from a young man in good health and CMV-seronegative. The CDR3 runs from the conserved cysteine through the conserved F or W. The D gene is left open where the match is weak. Not every row has a clone size; where given, it reads once, few, many or a size class.

j_gene	abundance	v_gene	d_gene	CDR3aa	CDR3nt
TRBJ1-1	NA	TRBV9	NA	CASSLLVGNSEAFF	TGTGCCAGCAGCTTACTAGTGGGTAACAGTGAAGCTTTCTTT
TRBJ2-4	NA	TRBV5-6	NA	CASSLWASLAKNIQYF	TGTGCCAGCAGCTTGTGGGCCAGTCTAGCCAAAAACATTCAGTACTTC
TRBJ2-7	NA	TRBV28	NA	CASTYGGEYEQYF	TGTGCCAGCACGTACGGGGGAGAGTACGAGCAGTACTTC
TRBJ2-5	NA	TRBV19	TRBD2	CASSPRLAGPQETQYF	TGTGCCAGTAGCCCACGACTAGCGGGACCCCAAGAGACCCAGTACTTC
TRBJ2-2	NA	TRBV7-2	NA	CASGSANTGELFF	TGTGCCAGCGGGAGCGCGAACACCGGGGAGCTGTTTTTT
TRBJ2-7	NA	TRBV4-3	NA	CASSQGHGEQYF	TGCGCCAGCAGCCAAGGGCATGGCGAGCAGTACTTC
TRBJ2-4	NA	TRBV5-1	TRBD2	CASSLGLAGGRDIQYF	TGCGCCAGCAGCTTGGGACTAGCGGGAGGCCGGGACATTCAGTACTTC
TRBJ1-5	once	TRBV6-5	TRBD1	CASRGQGNQPQHF	TGTGCCAGCAGAGGACAGGGCAATCAGCCCCAGCATTTT
TRBJ1-5	NA	TRBV28	NA	CASSPQVIGNQPQHF	TGTGCCAGCAGTCCCCAGGTGATCGGCAATCAGCCCCAGCATTTT
TRBJ2-1	NA	TRBV5-1	TRBD2	CASSPGLAGGATYNEQFF	TGCGCCAGCAGCCCTGGACTAGCGGGAGGCGCTACTTACAATGAGCAGTTCTTC
TRBJ1-5	NA	TRBV6-1	NA	CASSEGPAGGGQPQHF	TGTGCCAGCAGTGAAGGTCCGGCGGGGGGCGGGCAGCCCCAGCATTTT
TRBJ1-1	NA	TRBV4-1	TRBD1	CASSQGNGRTGVTEAFF	TGCGCCAGCAGCCAAGGAAATGGTCGGACAGGGGTTACTGAAGCTTTCTTT
TRBJ2-2	NA	TRBV9	TRBD2	CASSDPASGSSSGELFF	TGTGCCAGCAGCGACCCAGCTAGCGGGAGTTCGTCCGGGGAGCTGTTTTTT
TRBJ2-1	NA	TRBV6-5	TRBD2	CASSSWTSANEQFF	TGTGCCAGCAGTTCCTGGACTAGCGCGAATGAGCAGTTCTTC
TRBJ2-3	NA	TRBV29-1	NA	CSVEEDTATDTQYF	TGCAGCGTTGAAGAAGATACAGCCACAGATACGCAGTATTTT
TRBJ2-1	NA	TRBV27	TRBD2	CASSFYTSGRANEQFF	TGTGCCAGCAGTTTCTACACTAGCGGGAGGGCTAATGAGCAGTTCTTC
TRBJ2-4	NA	TRBV21-1	NA	CASSKPGRGGKNIQYF	TGTGCCAGCAGCAAACCGGGGCGCGGGGGCAAAAACATTCAGTACTTC
TRBJ2-2	NA	TRBV13	NA	CASSSPRVNRAGELFF	TGTGCCAGCAGCTCGCCACGTGTTAACAGGGCCGGGGAGCTGTTTTTT